This T cell receptor beta chain originates from a study of human T cells and chemical hapten exposure (dated by TCRdb to about 2021). About the study as a whole: For sensitization, 2% DPC in acetone was applied to an approximately 2 cm by approximately 2 cm area of upper inner arm skin. Throughout the approximately 22-week study period, patients were also given weekly therapeutic DPC doses on the scalp. Patch tests used Finn chambers with 0.01% DPC on the upper back, scored after 6 days by International Contact Dermatitis Research Group standards. The mostly female patient cohort included alopecia areata with under or over 50% scalp involvement, alopecia totalis and alopecia universalis. Libraries were combined into a pool for sequencing, and differences in TCR yield between samples came mainly from small differences in library volumes within the pool. Peripheral blood TCR repertoire changes were tracked in vivo in alopecia patients during primary and secondary sensitization to the hapten diphenylcyclopropenone (DPC). Blood samples were taken from patients before sensitization (week 0) and at 2, 6 and about 24 weeks after DPC sensitization. For TCR sequencing, blood came from some 31 alopecia patients at anywhere from one to four time points (pre-sensitization, 2, 6 and 24 weeks). Both TCR alpha and TCR beta chains were sequenced from each blood RNA sample. General conclusions and limits of the study: Because all patients had alopecia, a presumed autoimmune disease, the immune response of the patients might differ from that of healthy individuals. Repeated subsampling changed both the strength of the expansion versus patch-test correlation and the threshold at which that correlation became significant. The number of TCRs above 1 in 1000 frequency did not change with DPC sensitization; there was no evidence of global repertoire structure alterations. Expanded TCRs formed significantly more large CDR3 similarity clusters than pre-sensitization or healthy control sets, consistent with antigen-driven responses. Patch test score correlated positively with the number of PT1 expanded TCRs, reaching significance at thresholds 8, 16 and 32 but not at 4.

This clonotype was observed at least ten times. Its binding antigen is unknown. No qualities accompany the bases; no much larger clone lies one base away. Library preparation employed RACE. Sequencing was carried out with a NextSeq 500. During library preparation, unique molecular identifiers were attached to individual cDNA molecules so that TCRs could be counted in a quantitative, reproducible way. As for how the authors treated the data: A median of roughly 98,000 TCRs per sample was observed, with a range of about 20,000 to 700,000. V, J and CDR3 annotation of the TCR reads was carried out using the Decombinator software suite. For PS versus PT1 abundance plots, all samples were subsampled to the same number of TCRs (28,000). TCRs were defined as expanded if absent before sensitization and observed at least eight times at the 2-week time point. The public reads were reprocessed in TCRdb via fastp at Q25 and MiXCR, keeping in-frame beta chains. Rows matching on CDR3 protein sequence are summarized as one entry with the most common DNA and genes. TCRdb's processing, not the authors' own work, is the source of the V and J calls. The sample yields around 44,000 distinct CDR3 sequences; more than 3% were counted once. The top ten clonotypes cover roughly 24% of the sample.

Per the publication, the time point label means: patch test 1, 2 weeks after DPC sensitization. The sample's treatment or condition label, in plain terms: therapeutic diphenylcyclopropenone sensitization with weekly scalp DPC. Unfractionated whole blood was collected in Tempus Blood RNA tubes, and total RNA was extracted from that blood. Blood at each patch-test visit was drawn before the patch test was applied. Patients were eligible if aged 18 to 70, diagnosed with alopecia and judged suitable for DPC therapy, and pregnant patients were excluded. The V end gives up 6 bases and the J end 1 base, leaving 3 bases in the junction not matched to a gene. CDR3 length: 15 amino acids, cysteine to phenylalanine. Only the CDR3 portion is preserved as DNA: 45 bases, with reading frame beginning at the first base. Via the germline V gene, CDR1 is MNHNS and CDR2 SASEGT.

The sequence came from a man in his fifties with alopecia areata. Some clones in this sample may be carry-over from other donors' samples. The sequencing used whole blood, collected in connection with sensitization to the hapten diphenylcyclopropenone (DPC). This chain is built from TRBV6-1 and TRBJ2-3; the central 11 bases match TRBD2. The CDR3 reads CASRSGLAGTDTQYF. The nucleotide sequence reads TGTGCCAGCAGATCGGGACTAGCGGGCACAGATACGCAGTATTTT.